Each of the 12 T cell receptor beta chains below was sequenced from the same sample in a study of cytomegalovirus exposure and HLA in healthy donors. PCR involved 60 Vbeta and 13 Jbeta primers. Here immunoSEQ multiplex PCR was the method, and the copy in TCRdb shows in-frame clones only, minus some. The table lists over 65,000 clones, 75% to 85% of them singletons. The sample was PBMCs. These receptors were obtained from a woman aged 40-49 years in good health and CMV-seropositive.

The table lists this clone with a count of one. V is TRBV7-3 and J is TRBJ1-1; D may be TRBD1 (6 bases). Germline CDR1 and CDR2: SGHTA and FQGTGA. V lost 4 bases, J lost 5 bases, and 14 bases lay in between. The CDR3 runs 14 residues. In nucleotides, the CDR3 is TGTGCCAGCAGCTCGACCGTGGGGACAACTGAAGCTTTCTTT. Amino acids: CASSSTVGTTEAFF.

The CDR3 DNA reads as TGCGCCAGCAGCCGGACAGGCCAATATAATTCACCCCTCCACTTT. Translation: CASSRTGQYNSPLHF. The chain links TRBV5-1 to TRBJ1-6, with TRBD1 matching 7 bases. The V and J ends lost 4 bases and 4 bases, in that order; junction bases with no gene match: 5. This CDR3 contains 15 residues. CDR1 and CDR2 from the germline V gene are SGHRS and YFSETQ. Looking up the rest from reference TRBV5-1 and TRBJ1-6 gives the full variable domain: KAGVTQTPRYLIKTRGQQVTLSCSPISGHRSVSWYQQTPGQGLQFLFEYFSETQRNKGNFPGRFSGRQFSNSRSEMNVSTLELGDSALYLCASSRTGQYNSPLHFGNGTRLTVT.

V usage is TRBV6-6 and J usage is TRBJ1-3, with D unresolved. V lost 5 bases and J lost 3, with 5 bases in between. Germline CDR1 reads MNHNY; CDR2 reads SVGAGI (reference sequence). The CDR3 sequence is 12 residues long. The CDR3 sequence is CASSLLGNTIYF. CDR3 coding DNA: TGTGCCAGCAGTCTTCTTGGAAACACCATATATTTT.

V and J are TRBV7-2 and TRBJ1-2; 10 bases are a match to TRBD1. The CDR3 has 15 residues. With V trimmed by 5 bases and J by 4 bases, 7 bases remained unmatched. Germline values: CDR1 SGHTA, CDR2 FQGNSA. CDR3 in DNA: TGTGCCAGCAGCCCCCCCGGGGACAGGGGCTATGGCTACACCTTC. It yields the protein CASSPPGDRGYGYTF. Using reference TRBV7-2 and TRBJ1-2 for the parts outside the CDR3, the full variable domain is GAGVSQSPSNKVTEKGKDVELRCDPISGHTALYWYRQSLGQGLEFLIYFQGNSAPDKSGLPSDRFSAERTGGSVSTLTIQRTQQEDSAVYLCASSPPGDRGYGYTFGSGTRLTVV.

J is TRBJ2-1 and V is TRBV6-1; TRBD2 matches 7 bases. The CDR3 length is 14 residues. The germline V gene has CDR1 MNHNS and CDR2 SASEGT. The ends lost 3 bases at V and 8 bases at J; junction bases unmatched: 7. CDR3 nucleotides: TGTGCCAGCAGTGACAGGACTAGAGTAGATGAGCAGTTCTTC. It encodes CASSDRTRVDEQFF.

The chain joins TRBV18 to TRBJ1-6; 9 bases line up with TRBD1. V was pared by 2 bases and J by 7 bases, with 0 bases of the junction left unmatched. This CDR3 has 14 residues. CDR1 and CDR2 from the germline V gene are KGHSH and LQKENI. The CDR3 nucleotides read TGTGCCAGCTCACCAGGGACAGGGAATTCACCCCTCCACTTT. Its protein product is CASSPGTGNSPLHF. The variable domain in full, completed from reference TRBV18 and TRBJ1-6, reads NAGVMQNPRHLVRRRGQEARLRCSPMKGHSHVYWYRQLPEEGLKFMVYLQKENIIDESGMPKERFSAEFPKEGPSILRIQQVVRGDSAAYFCASSPGTGNSPLHFGNGTRLTVT.

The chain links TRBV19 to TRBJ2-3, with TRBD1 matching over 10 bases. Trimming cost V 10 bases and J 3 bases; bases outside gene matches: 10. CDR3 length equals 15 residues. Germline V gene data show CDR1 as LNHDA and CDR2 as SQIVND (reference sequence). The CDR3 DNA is TGTGCCACCAAAGCGGGGACAGGGGAAACAGATACGCAGTATTTT. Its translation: CATKAGTGETDTQYF. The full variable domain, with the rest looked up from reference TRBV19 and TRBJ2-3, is DGGITQSPKYLFRKEGQNVTLSCEQNLNHDAMYWYRQDPGQGLRLIYYSQIVNDFQKGDIAEGYSVSREKKESFPLTVTSAQKNPTAFYLCATKAGTGETDTQYFGPGTRLTVL.

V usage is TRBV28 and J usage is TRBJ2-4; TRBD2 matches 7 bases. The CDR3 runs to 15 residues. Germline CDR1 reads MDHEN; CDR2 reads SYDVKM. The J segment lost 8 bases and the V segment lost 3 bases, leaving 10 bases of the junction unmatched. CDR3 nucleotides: TGTGCCAGCAGTTTTATCGGACTTCGGGGGGACATTCAGTACTTC. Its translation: CASSFIGLRGDIQYF. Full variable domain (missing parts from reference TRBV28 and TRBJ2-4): DVKVTQSSRYLVKRTGEKVFLECVQDMDHENMFWYRQDPGLGLRLIYFSYDVKMKEKGDIPEGYSVSREKKERFSLILESASTNQTSMYLCASSFIGLRGDIQYFGAGTRLSVL.

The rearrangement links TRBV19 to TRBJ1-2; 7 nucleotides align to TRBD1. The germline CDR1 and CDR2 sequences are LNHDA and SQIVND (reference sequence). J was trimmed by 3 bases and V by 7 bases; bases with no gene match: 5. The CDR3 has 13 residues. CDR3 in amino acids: CASTDRVDYGYTF. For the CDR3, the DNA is TGTGCCAGTACCGACAGGGTTGACTATGGCTACACCTTC.

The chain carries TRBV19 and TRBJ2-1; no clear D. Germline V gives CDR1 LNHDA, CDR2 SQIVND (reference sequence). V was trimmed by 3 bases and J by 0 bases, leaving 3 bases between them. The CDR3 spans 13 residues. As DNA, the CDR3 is TGTGCCAGTAGTATGAGCTCCTACAATGAGCAGTTCTTC. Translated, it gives CASSMSSYNEQFF. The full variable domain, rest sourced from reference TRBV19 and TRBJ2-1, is DGGITQSPKYLFRKEGQNVTLSCEQNLNHDAMYWYRQDPGQGLRLIYYSQIVNDFQKGDIAEGYSVSREKKESFPLTVTSAQKNPTAFYLCASSMSSYNEQFFGPGTRLTVL.

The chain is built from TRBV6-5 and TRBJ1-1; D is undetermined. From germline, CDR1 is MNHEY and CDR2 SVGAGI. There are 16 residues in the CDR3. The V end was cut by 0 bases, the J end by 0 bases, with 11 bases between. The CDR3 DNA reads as TGTGCCAGCAGTTACTCTGGCAGAACCATGAACACTGAAGCTTTCTTT. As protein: CASSYSGRTMNTEAFF.

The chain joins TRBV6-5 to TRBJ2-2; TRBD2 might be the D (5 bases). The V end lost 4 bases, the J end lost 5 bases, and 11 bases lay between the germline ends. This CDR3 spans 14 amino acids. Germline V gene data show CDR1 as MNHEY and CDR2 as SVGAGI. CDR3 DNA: TGTGCCAGCAGTTCCCCGGGGTGGACCGGGGAGCTGTTTTTT. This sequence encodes CASSSPGWTGELFF.